Below are 13 T cell receptor beta chains sequenced from a single sample in a study of OX40 agonist ivuxolimab in advanced cancers. The assay was immunoSEQ multiplex PCR, and TCRdb's table has in-frame clones only and misses some. This sample carries roughly 70,000 clones, 65% to 90% of them seen once, and the ten largest clones take 0.75%. The sequencing used CD4+ or CD8+ T cells sorted from blood, collected in a trial of the OX40 agonist ivuxolimab. These receptors all come from an adult with an advanced solid tumor such as melanoma, head and neck, liver or kidney cancer.

The chain combines TRBV5-3 with TRBJ2-1; D call uncertain. TRBV5-3 is annotated as an ORF whose role is uncertain. V lost 4 bases and J lost 5, with 16 bases in between. This CDR3 comprises 15 residues. The CDR3 is CARSAEAGTHNEQFF. The CDR3 region has the DNA TGTGCCAGAAGCGCAGAGGCTGGAACCCACAATGAGCAGTTCTTC.

This sequence joins TRBV4-3 and TRBJ2-3, with D possibly TRBD2 on 5 matching bases. Deletions cut 3 bases from V and 5 bases from J, with 9 bases between. This CDR3 has 13 amino acids. Germline V lookup: CDR1 LGHNA, CDR2 YSLEER. CDR3 amino acids: CASSHGDEDTQYF. The CDR3 DNA is TGCGCCAGCAGCCACGGGGATGAAGATACGCAGTATTTT.

The DNA for the CDR3 is TGTGCCACCAGCAGAGCCACAGATACGCAGTATTTT. Its translation is CATSRATDTQYF. J is TRBJ2-3 and V is TRBV15; D is undetermined. The ends were cut back, 1 base at V and 2 bases at J, with 1 base in the middle. Per the germline V gene, CDR1 is LNHNV and CDR2 is YYDKDF (reference sequence). This CDR3 comprises 12 residues.

This chain uses TRBV10-3 with TRBJ1-5, with D possibly matching TRBD1 (6 bases). CDR1 ENHRY and CDR2 SYGVKD come from the germline V gene. The CDR3 totals 15 residues. Trimming pared 4 bases from V and 1 base from J, leaving 11 bases between. The chain's CDR3 is CAISADSLSNQPQHF. CDR3 DNA: TGTGCCATCAGTGCGGACAGCCTGAGCAATCAGCCCCAGCATTTT.

This sequence joins TRBV7-3 and TRBJ2-5; D call uncertain. CDR3 length equals 18 residues. V lost 5 bases, J lost 5 bases, and 27 bases lay in between. Germline assignment: CDR1 SGHTA and CDR2 FQGTGA. The CDR3 DNA is TGTGCCAGCAGCCCTCTTGGTCCCACTTCTTCCATGCTGGAGACCCAGTACTTC. It specifies CASSPLGPTSSMLETQYF.

V gene TRBV18 combines with J gene TRBJ1-1; D may be TRBD1 (5 bases). The germline V gene has CDR1 KGHSH and CDR2 LQKENI. The germline V and J ends were trimmed by 4 bases and 1 base, with 10 bases remaining between them. The CDR3 totals 14 residues. CDR3 coding DNA: TGTGCCAGCTCACGGGACGGTAGGAACACTGAAGCTTTCTTT. Protein: CASSRDGRNTEAFF. The full variable domain, its missing parts supplied by reference TRBV18 and TRBJ1-1, is NAGVMQNPRHLVRRRGQEARLRCSPMKGHSHVYWYRQLPEEGLKFMVYLQKENIIDESGMPKERFSAEFPKEGPSILRIQQVVRGDSAAYFCASSRDGRNTEAFFGQGTRLTVV.

The V gene is TRBV7-8, the J gene TRBJ1-3; no definite D call. Germline V gene data show CDR1 as SGHVS and CDR2 as FQNEAQ. Trimming took 7 bases from V and 0 from J, leaving 10 bases between them. This CDR3 is 14 amino acids long. The CDR3 spells CASTSDNSGNTIYF. In DNA form, the CDR3 reads TGTGCCAGCACCAGCGACAACTCTGGAAACACCATATATTTT.

The chain uses TRBV4-3 and TRBJ2-1; 7 nucleotides agree with TRBD2. The CDR3 covers 16 residues. Germline-derived CDR1 and CDR2 are LGHNA and YSLEER. V lost 0 bases and J lost 5; bases outside the gene matches: 7. Here the CDR3 reads CASSQDLGRGNNEQFF. Written as DNA, the CDR3 is TGCGCCAGCAGCCAAGATTTAGGGAGGGGCAACAATGAGCAGTTCTTC.

The chain couples TRBV7-2 to TRBJ1-2; 7 bases are a match to TRBD1. The CDR3 extends over 15 amino acids. V lost 2 bases to trimming and J lost 2 bases; unmatched junction nucleotides: 5. CDR1 and CDR2 from the germline V gene are SGHTA and FQGNSA. The CDR3 spells CASSLRTGVNYGYTF. CDR3 bases: TGTGCCAGCAGCTTAAGGACAGGTGTAAACTATGGCTACACCTTC.

This chain uses TRBV5-1 with TRBJ2-1, with 7 nucleotides matching TRBD2. The J segment lost 1 base and the V segment lost 0 bases, leaving 10 bases of the junction unmatched. There are 18 residues in the CDR3. Germline V gene lookup returns CDR1 SGHRS and CDR2 YFSETQ. The CDR3 DNA reads as TGCGCCAGCAGCTTGGGGGTAGGCCTAGCGGCTTCCTACAATGAGCAGTTCTTC. Translation: CASSLGVGLAASYNEQFF.

The rearrangement joins TRBV11-2 to TRBJ1-5; D is ambiguous. Deletions cut 1 base from V and 3 bases from J, with 13 bases between. Germline CDR1 is SGHAT and CDR2 is FQNNGV. CDR3 length: 16 residues. The CDR3 spells CASSLAGDRYNQPQHF. The CDR3 DNA sequence: TGTGCCAGCAGCTTAGCTGGGGATCGATACAATCAGCCCCAGCATTTT.

The rearrangement joins TRBV6-1 to TRBJ1-3, with D hard to call. V was shortened by 5 bases and J by 11 bases, with 22 bases between the two germline ends. The CDR3 runs 15 residues. Per the germline V gene, CDR1 is MNHNS and CDR2 is SASEGT. For the CDR3, the DNA is TGTGCCAGCAGTACCTGGACCGTCGTAGGGAACGCCATATATTTT. This gives the protein CASSTWTVVGNAIYF.

V is TRBV6-5 and J is TRBJ1-1; D is ambiguous. V lost 7 bases to trimming and J lost 4 bases, with 16 bases between them. The CDR3 has 14 residues. Germline assignment: CDR1 MNHEY and CDR2 SVGAGI. The CDR3 region has the DNA TGTGCCAGCACCCCGGGTAGGGCCGCCACTGAAGCTTTCTTT. This gives the protein CASTPGRAATEAFF.